This T cell receptor (beta chain) was sequenced in a study of blood T cell repertoires in COVID-19. As for the study in general: Some COVID-19 samples were acute and others convalescent; all came from the United States, Italy and Spain. T cells, B-cell-depleted T cells, or PBMCs supplied cDNA or gDNA.

The CDR3 loop spans 18 amino acids. Trimming took 7 bases from V and 4 from J; bases not matched to a gene: 18. CDR1 is MNHEY, CDR2 SMNVEV, per germline (reference sequence). In the authors' methods: By means of reference gene primer amplification, nucleated cell counts were estimated. Assay: immunoSEQ multiplex PCR; the TCRdb copy retains only in-frame clones and omits some. V and J calls and clone size follow that table, whereas D and trimming were derived from the DNA. This sample yields about 300,000 clones, of which more than 70% are seen a single time; 1.5% to 2% belongs to the top ten. V usage is TRBV27 and J usage is TRBJ2-2, with 7 positions matching TRBD2. This receptor was taken from a woman aged 45-59 years with acute or convalescent COVID-19. The specimen sequenced was peripheral blood. The CDR3 DNA reads TGTGCCAGCACTAGGGGAGGGCTCGGGATTTGGAGCACCGGGGAGCTGTTTTTT. It specifies CASTRGGLGIWSTGELFF.